This T cell receptor beta chain comes out of a study of CD8 T cells in Susac syndrome (dated by TCRdb to about 2019). For the study in its entirety: Repertoire sequencing was used to test whether CD8+ T cell activation and differentiation in Susac syndrome was antigen driven. What the study reported, not specific to this receptor: The TCR sequencing and HLA analysis was acknowledged to have included a relatively small number of individuals.

High-throughput TCR beta sequencing profiled peripheral blood CD8+ and CD4+ T cells from healthy donors, Susac syndrome patients and multiple sclerosis patients. Treatment-naive patients with stable or active relapsing-remitting disease fulfilling revised McDonald criteria were used as multiple sclerosis controls. Bulk CD8+ and CD4+ T cells were purified magnetically by negative isolation, whereas CD8+ TEMRA cells were enriched by FACS. Blood was collected in EDTA tubes and processed within 24 hours, with PBMCs isolated through density gradient centrifugation. PBMCs intended for TCR sequencing were cryopreserved in liquid nitrogen and thawed later in a water bath at 37 degrees C. Purity of sorted or isolated CD4+, CD8+ and CD8+ TEMRA cells was at least 90%. RNA was extracted using the RNeasy kit, and about 0.5 to 1 ug of the RNA was reverse transcribed with random hexamers. The immunoSEQ multiplex PCR assay, covering 54 Vbeta and 13 Jbeta segments, was used to amplify TCR beta CDR3 regions. PCR amplification bias was corrected by using a synthetic template baseline for primer optimization and computational correction. The published analysis was carried out like this. Reads were annotated to V, D and J genes per IMGT and analyzed with immunoSEQ Analyzer, keeping only productive sequences. Clonality was calculated as one minus the Shannon entropy normalized by log2 of the number of productive unique sequences. Public and private clones were assessed among the 100 most prevalent clones of each patient and control. Clones were defined as Susac-specific when absent from the healthy and MS cohorts, from about 1,100 published viral clones and from other ImmuneACCESS disease sequences. TCRdb redid the processing of the public reads, applying fastp at Q25 and MiXCR, and retained in-frame beta chains. Here each entry gathers all rows of one CDR3 protein and keeps the most common genes and DNA. The V and J calls and clone size come from TCRdb's table, not from the authors' own analysis. This sample holds around 230,000 distinct CDR3 sequences; about 96% were observed only once. The top ten constitute 0.095% of the sample.

Remarks on this clonotype: This clone's antigen is unknown. It has no much larger one-base neighbor in the sample; base qualities were not kept.

The germline V gene gives CDR1 as SNHLY and CDR2 as FYNNEI. There are 14 amino acids in the CDR3, from cysteine to phenylalanine inclusive. The CDR3 DNA has 42 bases and is translated from base 1. V is pared back by 1 base and J by 1 base, with 7 bases lying between the germline termini. This receptor chain uses TRBV2 and TRBJ1-2, with the D segment identity uncertain. This receptor was identified in a human donor with multiple sclerosis. The specimen was CD4+ T cells from PBMCs. The sequenced DNA is TGTGCCAGCAGTGAAGGGGCGATTAACTATGGCTACACCTTC. Its translation is CASSEGAINYGYTF.